Shown below are 15 T cell receptor beta chains from a single sample sequenced in a study of cytomegalovirus exposure and HLA in healthy donors. The table came from immunoSEQ multiplex PCR; TCRdb's copy has only in-frame clones and leaves some out. The sample yields about 220,000 clones, about 87% seen once. Sequenced material: PBMCs. Receptors originate from a man aged 18 to 29 in good health and CMV-seronegative.

V usage is TRBV13 and J usage is TRBJ1-2, with unresolved D. The germline CDR1 and CDR2 sequences are PRHDT and FYEKMQ (reference sequence). V lost 4 bases, J lost 4 bases, and 7 bases lay in between. The CDR3 length is 12 residues. The CDR3, as DNA: TGTGCCAGCAGCTCGAGAACCTATGGCTACACCTTC. Residues: CASSSRTYGYTF.

The sample holds a few counts of this clone. The chain recombines TRBV7-9 with TRBJ2-5, with TRBD2 as a possible D gene (6 bases). The germline gives CDR1 SEHNR, CDR2 FQNEAQ (reference sequence). V was pared by 5 bases and J by 0 bases, with 13 bases between. This CDR3 region has 15 residues. CDR3 sequence reads: CASSVGGPHQETQYF. CDR3 coding DNA: TGTGCCAGCAGCGTAGGAGGGCCCCACCAAGAGACCCAGTACTTC.

The chain is built from TRBV19 and TRBJ1-5, with 9 positions matching TRBD1. The CDR3 is made up of 15 amino acids. The germline gives CDR1 LNHDA, CDR2 SQIVND (reference sequence). Unmatched junction bases numbered 3, after V lost 4 bases and J lost 2 bases. CDR3 DNA sequence: TGTGCCAGTAGTAGGGGACAGGGAGGCAATCAGCCCCAGCATTTT. Translated, it gives CASSRGQGGNQPQHF.

The chain has TRBV9 and TRBJ2-1; 7 positions match TRBD1. J was trimmed by 2 bases and V by 3 bases; bases with no gene match: 8. The CDR3 has 16 amino acids. From germline, CDR1 is SGDLS and CDR2 YYNGEE. This CDR3 is CASSAITGATYNEQFF. In DNA, the CDR3 is TGTGCCAGCAGCGCAATAACAGGGGCCACCTACAATGAGCAGTTCTTC.

The rearrangement links TRBV5-1 to TRBJ2-1; possibly TRBD1 for D (5 bases). Germline V gene lookup returns CDR1 SGHRS and CDR2 YFSETQ. Trimming took off 1 base at V and 6 bases at J, with 14 bases between the two ends. The CDR3 spans 15 residues. This CDR3 is CASSLLPGNSNEQFF. The CDR3 DNA follows: TGCGCCAGCAGCTTGTTGCCAGGGAATAGCAATGAGCAGTTCTTC.

The rearrangement links TRBV15 to TRBJ2-3; 9 positions agree with TRBD1. This CDR3 has 15 amino acids. Germline values: CDR1 LNHNV, CDR2 YYDKDF (reference sequence). The J segment lost 4 bases and the V segment lost 5 bases, leaving 7 bases of the junction unmatched. The CDR3 spells CATSGTGTGPDTQYF. The CDR3 DNA follows: TGTGCCACCAGCGGAACCGGGACAGGGCCAGATACGCAGTATTTT.

The chain employs TRBV11-2 and TRBJ1-4; maybe TRBD1 (5 bases). Trimming stripped 3 bases from V and 0 bases from J, with 17 bases between. Germline V gene data show CDR1 as SGHAT and CDR2 as FQNNGV. The CDR3 totals 18 residues. CDR3 sequence reads: CASSFGPLLGATNEKLFF. The CDR3 DNA follows: TGTGCCAGCAGCTTCGGGCCTCTCTTAGGGGCAACTAATGAAAAACTGTTTTTT.

This clone has only a few counts. The V gene is TRBV7-9, the J gene TRBJ1-5; 9 bases fit TRBD1. The CDR3 runs to 17 residues. CDR1 and CDR2 from the germline V gene are SEHNR and FQNEAQ (reference sequence). V gave up 1 base and J gave up 5 bases; unmatched junction bases: 9. In DNA form, the CDR3 reads TGTGCCAGCAGCTTAGGTAGGGGACAGGGCCGCGATCAGCCCCAGCATTTT. As protein: CASSLGRGQGRDQPQHF.

This chain links TRBV5-1 with TRBJ2-1, with 10 bases fitting TRBD2. The ends lost 4 bases at V and 0 bases at J; junction bases unmatched: 4. Germline loops: CDR1 SGHRS, CDR2 YFSETQ. The CDR3 has 16 residues. CDR3 sequence: CASSPRTSGSYNEQFF. CDR3 in DNA: TGCGCCAGCAGCCCAAGGACTAGCGGCTCCTACAATGAGCAGTTCTTC.

V usage is TRBV29-1 and J usage is TRBJ2-3, with 13 bases lining up with TRBD2. Unmatched junction bases numbered 9, after V lost 6 bases and J lost 0 bases. Germline V gene data show CDR1 as SQVTM and CDR2 as ANQGSEA. The CDR3 consists of 17 residues. The CDR3 protein is CSVGRLAGGKSTDTQYF. The CDR3 region has the DNA TGCAGCGTGGGAAGACTAGCGGGAGGTAAAAGCACAGATACGCAGTATTTT.

V and J are TRBV6-6 and TRBJ2-3, with 14 positions matching TRBD2. V gave up 6 bases and J gave up 6 bases; unmatched junction bases: 5. The CDR3 runs 15 residues. Germline CDR1 and CDR2: MNHNY and SVGAGI (reference sequence). Here the CDR3 DNA reads TGTGCCAGCAGCCAGACTAGCGGGGGGGTTGATACGCAGTATTTT. This codes for CASSQTSGGVDTQYF.

The chain links TRBV18 to TRBJ1-1; no reliable D call. The CDR3 runs 17 residues. Germline V gene data show CDR1 as KGHSH and CDR2 as LQKENI. V was clipped by 4 bases and J by 0 bases, with 18 bases between them. The CDR3 sequence: CASSHSPLQILNTEAFF. In DNA form, the CDR3 reads TGTGCCAGCTCACACAGTCCCTTACAGATACTGAACACTGAAGCTTTCTTT.

The chain links TRBV15 to TRBJ2-3; 7 nucleotides match TRBD1. V was pared by 5 bases and J by 6 bases, with 5 bases of the junction left unmatched. CDR3 length equals 13 residues. The germline V gene has CDR1 LNHNV and CDR2 YYDKDF (reference sequence). This CDR3 is CATSGKTGDTQYF. CDR3 sequence (DNA): TGTGCCACCAGCGGGAAGACAGGGGATACGCAGTATTTT.

The chain couples TRBV18 to TRBJ2-2; 7 bases agree with TRBD2. The CDR3 is 15 residues long. CDR1 is KGHSH, CDR2 LQKENI, per germline. Germline trimming cut 5 bases from V and 0 bases from J; bases unmatched to any gene: 3. The chain's CDR3 is CASSSLAPNTGELFF. CDR3 nucleotide sequence: TGTGCCAGCTCATCACTAGCGCCGAACACCGGGGAGCTGTTTTTT.

This clone was recorded once. The rearrangement links TRBV28 to TRBJ2-4; TRBD2 might be the D (6 bases). V lost 7 bases and J lost 2, with 27 bases in between. The CDR3 extends over 19 amino acids. Per germline, CDR1 MDHEN and CDR2 SYDVKM. CDR3 amino acids: CASISGDWFGSETKNIQYF. The CDR3 nucleotides read TGTGCCAGCATCTCGGGGGATTGGTTCGGGAGTGAGACCAAAAACATTCAGTACTTC.